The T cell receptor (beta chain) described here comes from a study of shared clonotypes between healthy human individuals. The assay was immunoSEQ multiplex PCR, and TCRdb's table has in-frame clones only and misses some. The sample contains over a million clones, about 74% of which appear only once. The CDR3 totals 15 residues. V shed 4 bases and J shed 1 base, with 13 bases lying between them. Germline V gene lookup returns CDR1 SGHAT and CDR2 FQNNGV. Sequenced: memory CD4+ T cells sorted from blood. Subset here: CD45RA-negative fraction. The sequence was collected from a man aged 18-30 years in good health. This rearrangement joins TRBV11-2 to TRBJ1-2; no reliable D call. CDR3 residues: CASSSILGFNYGYTF. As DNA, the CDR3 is TGTGCCAGCAGCTCCATTCTGGGATTTAACTATGGCTACACCTTC.